One sample yielded the 15 T cell receptor beta chains listed below, sequenced in a study of blood T cells in healthy people across ages (dated by TCRdb to between 2015 and 2017). Preparation of the library involved 5' RACE. Sequencing used an Illumina HiSeq 2500. A second PCR of about 7 to 12 cycles was run with a J-beta primer mix and a sample-barcoded 5' primer. TCRdb itself trimmed the public reads at Q25 with fastp, ran MiXCR and retained productive beta chains. CDR3 protein duplicates are merged, each entry listing the most common genes and DNA. The sample yields under 800,000 distinct CDR3 sequences; roughly 21% were counted once. The ten largest clonotypes hold more than 3% of the sample. Sequenced input: blood. Source of these receptors: a man aged 65-85 years in good health.

The V call is TRBV29-1, the J call TRBJ2-1; perhaps TRBD1 as D (5 bases). The CDR3 has 13 amino acids. Trimming cost V 7 bases and J 1 base, with 11 bases left between them. CDR1 and CDR2 from the germline V gene are SQVTM and ANQGSEA. This CDR3 reads CSGDSPSYNEQFF. As DNA, the CDR3 is TGCAGCGGCGACAGCCCTTCCTACAATGAGCAGTTCTTC.

The table lists this clonotype with a few counts. A read error may produce the germline difference seen at one junction end. The rearrangement joins TRBV5-1 to TRBJ2-3, with 9 bases matching TRBD1. CDR3 length equals 15 residues. Germline loops: CDR1 SGHRS, CDR2 YFSETQ. The CDR3 bases are TGCGCCAGCAGCTTTGGGGACAGGGACACATATACGCAGTATTTT. It encodes CASSFGDRDTYTQYF.

The chain recombines TRBV9 with TRBJ1-2, with 10 bases fitting TRBD1. The CDR3 sequence is 14 residues long. The germline gives CDR1 SGDLS, CDR2 YYNGEE. V lost 2 bases and J lost 5; bases outside the gene matches: 3. Written as DNA, the CDR3 is TGTGCCAGCAGCGTGGACAGGGGGAAGTATGGCTACACCTTC. It translates to CASSVDRGKYGYTF. The full variable domain, with the rest looked up from reference TRBV9 and TRBJ1-2, is DSGVTQTPKHLITATGQRVTLRCSPRSGDLSVYWYQQSLDQGLQFLIQYYNGEERAKGNILERFSAQQFPDLHSELNLSSLELGDSALYFCASSVDRGKYGYTFGSGTRLTVV.

This chain links TRBV19 with TRBJ2-2, with 8 bases identical to TRBD2. The junction had 14 bases not matched to a gene; V was cut back by 9 bases and J by 5 bases. The CDR3 covers 16 residues. Germline CDR1 is LNHDA and CDR2 is SQIVND (reference sequence). CDR3 nucleotide sequence: TGTGCCAGCTTGGCCACCGGGACTAGTAATACCGGGGAGCTGTTTTTT. Its translation is CASLATGTSNTGELFF.

This clonotype was found once. The chain employs TRBV27 and TRBJ2-1; D is uncertain. Germline V gives CDR1 MNHEY, CDR2 SMNVEV (reference sequence). V gave up 8 bases and J gave up 4 bases, with 9 bases separating them. This CDR3 comprises 12 residues. DNA for the CDR3: TGTGCCAGCGGGGAAACGTACAATGAGCAGTTCTTC. Amino acids: CASGETYNEQFF.

This clonotype was seen once. The chain's CDR3 is CSVDGRGPLGYTF. CDR3 coding DNA: TGCAGCGTTGATGGCAGGGGGCCACTTGGCTACACCTTC. The chain carries TRBV29-1 and TRBJ1-2; 8 bases align to TRBD1. The ends lost 3 bases at V and 7 bases at J; junction bases unmatched: 7. This CDR3 is built from 13 residues. Germline assignment: CDR1 SQVTM and CDR2 ANQGSEA.

This clonotype appeared a few times. The gene calls are TRBV19 and TRBJ2-5; D is unclear. The J call may be mistaken, given a closer DNA end match to TRBJ2-7. The germline CDR1 and CDR2 sequences are LNHDA and SQIVND (reference sequence). The CDR3 runs 14 residues. The CDR3 region is CASSMYGPRDEQYF. CDR3 DNA sequence: TGTGCCAGTAGTATGTACGGTCCTCGGGACGAGCAGTACTTC.

Only a few counts were recorded for this clonotype. V gene TRBV19 combines with J gene TRBJ2-5; 7 nucleotides line up with TRBD1. V lost 4 bases to trimming and J lost 4 bases; unmatched junction nucleotides: 6. This CDR3 spans 14 amino acids. Germline V CDR1 and CDR2: LNHDA, SQIVND (reference sequence). CDR3 in DNA: TGTGCCAGTAGTACTTACAGGGGTGGAGAGACCCAGTACTTC. This gives the protein CASSTYRGGETQYF.

This chain uses TRBV12-3 or TRBV12-4 with TRBJ2-3; a weak D match, TRBD2 (6 bases). The CDR3 sequence is 12 residues long. V was cut by 2 bases and J by 11 bases, with 11 bases left in between. Written as DNA, the CDR3 is TGTGCCAGCAGTTTAACAGCGGGTGGGCAGTATTTT. Protein: CASSLTAGGQYF.

The gene calls are TRBV2 and TRBJ2-4; no clear D. The germline V and J ends were trimmed by 3 bases and 2 bases, with 11 bases remaining between them. CDR3 length equals 15 residues. Germline V gives CDR1 SNHLY, CDR2 FYNNEI. The CDR3 loop is CASSEGPVTKNIQYF. The DNA for the CDR3 is TGTGCCAGCAGTGAGGGCCCCGTTACCAAAAACATTCAGTACTTC.

This clonotype appeared a single time. This sequence joins TRBV6-6 and TRBJ1-5; TRBD1 aligns across 8 bases. CDR1 is MNHNY, CDR2 SVGAGI, per germline (reference sequence). The CDR3 has 17 residues. Trimming at V came to 0 bases and at J to 6 bases, leaving 10 bases not matched to a gene. This chain's CDR3 is CASSYSMDRAMSQPQHF. The CDR3, as DNA: TGTGCCAGCAGTTACTCGATGGACAGGGCAATGAGTCAGCCCCAGCATTTT.

This clonotype was observed a few times. V and J are TRBV12-3 or TRBV12-4 and TRBJ1-4; 9 bases line up with TRBD1. The ends lost 6 bases at V and 14 bases at J; junction bases unmatched: 13. The CDR3 has 14 residues. The CDR3 DNA reads TGTGCCAGCAGAACCGGGACAGGGTCTAATGAGCTGTTTTTT. It codes for CASRTGTGSNELFF.

This clonotype was recorded a few times. The conserved phenylalanine or tryptophan normally closing the CDR3 is absent here, so this likely arose from a read error. The chain couples TRBV5-1 to TRBJ2-3; D gene uncertain. Looked up from germline, CDR1 is SGHRS and CDR2 is YFSETQ. V lost 4 bases and J lost 5, with 11 bases in between. The CDR3 has 13 residues. CDR3 DNA: TGCGCCAGCAGCATCGAATTCTTAGATACGCAGTATTCT. Its protein product is CASSIEFLDTQYS.

This clonotype has only a few counts. The chain has TRBV20-1 and TRBJ2-3, with D maybe TRBD2 (6 bases). CDR1 and CDR2 (germline): DFQATT, SNEGSKA (reference sequence). There are 14 residues in the CDR3. V was clipped by 2 bases and J by 5 bases, with 14 bases between them. The CDR3 DNA reads as TGCAGTGCTAGAAATAGATTGGGGGGAGATACGCAGTATTTT. It is translated as CSARNRLGGDTQYF.

The chain uses TRBV28 and TRBJ2-5; TRBD2 agrees at 13 bases. The J call is uncertain, as TRBJ2-7 better fits the DNA end. Germline assignment: CDR1 MDHEN and CDR2 SYDVKM. This CDR3 spans 17 amino acids. The CDR3 DNA is TGTGCCAGCGCCTACCCTGGACTAGCGGGAGTTCCCTACGAGCAGTACTTC. This encodes CASAYPGLAGVPYEQYF.